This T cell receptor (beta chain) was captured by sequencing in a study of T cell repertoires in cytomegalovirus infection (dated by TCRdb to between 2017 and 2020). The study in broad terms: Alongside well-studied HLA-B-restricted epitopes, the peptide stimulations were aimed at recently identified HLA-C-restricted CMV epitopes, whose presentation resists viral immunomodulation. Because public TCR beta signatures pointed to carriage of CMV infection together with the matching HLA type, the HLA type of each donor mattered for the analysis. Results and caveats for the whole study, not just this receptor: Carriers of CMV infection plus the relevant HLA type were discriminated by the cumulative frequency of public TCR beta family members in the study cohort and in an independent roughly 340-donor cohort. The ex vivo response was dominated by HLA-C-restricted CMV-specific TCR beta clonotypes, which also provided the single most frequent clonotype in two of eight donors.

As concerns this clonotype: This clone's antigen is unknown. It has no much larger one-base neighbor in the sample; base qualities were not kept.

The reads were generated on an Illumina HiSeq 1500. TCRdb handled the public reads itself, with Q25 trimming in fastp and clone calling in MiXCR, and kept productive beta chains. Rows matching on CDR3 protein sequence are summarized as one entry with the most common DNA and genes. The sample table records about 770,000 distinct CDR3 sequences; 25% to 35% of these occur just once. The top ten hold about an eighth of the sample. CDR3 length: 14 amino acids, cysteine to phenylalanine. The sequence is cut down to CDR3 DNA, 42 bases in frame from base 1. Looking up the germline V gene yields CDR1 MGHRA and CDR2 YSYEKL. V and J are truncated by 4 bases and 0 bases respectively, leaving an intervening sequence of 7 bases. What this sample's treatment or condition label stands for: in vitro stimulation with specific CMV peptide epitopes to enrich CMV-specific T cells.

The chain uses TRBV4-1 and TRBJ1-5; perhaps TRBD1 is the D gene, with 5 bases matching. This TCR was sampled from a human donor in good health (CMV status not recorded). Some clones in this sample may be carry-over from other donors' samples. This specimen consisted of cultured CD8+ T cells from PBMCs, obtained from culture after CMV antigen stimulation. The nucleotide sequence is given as TGCGCCAGCAGCCGGGGCCTTAGCAATCAGCCCCAGCATTTT. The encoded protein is CASSRGLSNQPQHF.